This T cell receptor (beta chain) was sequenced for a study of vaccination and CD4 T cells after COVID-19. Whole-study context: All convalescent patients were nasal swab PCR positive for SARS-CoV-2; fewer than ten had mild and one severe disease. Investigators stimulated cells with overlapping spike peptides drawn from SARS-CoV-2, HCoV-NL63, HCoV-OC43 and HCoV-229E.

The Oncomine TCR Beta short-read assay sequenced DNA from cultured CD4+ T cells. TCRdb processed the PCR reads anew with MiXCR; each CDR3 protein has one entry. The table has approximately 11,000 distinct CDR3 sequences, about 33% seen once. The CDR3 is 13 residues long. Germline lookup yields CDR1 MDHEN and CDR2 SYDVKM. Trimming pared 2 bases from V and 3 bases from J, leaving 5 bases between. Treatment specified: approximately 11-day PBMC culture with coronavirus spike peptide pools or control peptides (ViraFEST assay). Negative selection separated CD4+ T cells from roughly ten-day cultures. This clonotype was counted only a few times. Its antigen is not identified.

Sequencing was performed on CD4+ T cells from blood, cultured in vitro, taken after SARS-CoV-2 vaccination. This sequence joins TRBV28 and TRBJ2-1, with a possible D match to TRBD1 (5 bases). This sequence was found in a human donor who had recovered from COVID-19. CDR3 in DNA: TGTGCCAGCAGTTTAGACAGCTACAATGAGCAGTTCTTC. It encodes CASSLDSYNEQFF.